Following are 27 T cell receptor beta chains from one sample sequenced in a study of T cells in Graves' hyperthyroidism and ophthalmopathy. The investigators amplified TCR beta CDR3 regions from RNA transcripts. The study used the HTBI primer set for a first-round RT-PCR of the TCR CDR3. TCRdb re-called the multiplex PCR reads with MiXCR, one entry per CDR3 protein. The profile covers about 180,000 distinct CDR3 sequences, with over 8% appearing a single time and roughly a fifth taken by the ten largest. Material for sequencing was blood. The receptors stem from a woman between 18 and 29 years old with Graves' hyperthyroidism that later progressed to Graves' ophthalmopathy.

This clonotype appeared a few times. The chain joins TRBV4-2 to TRBJ2-7; D is unresolved. V was shortened by 2 bases and J by 2 bases, with 10 bases between the two germline ends. The V gene's germline CDR1 is LGHNA and CDR2 YNFKEQ. The CDR3 is 14 residues long. The CDR3, as DNA: TGTGCCAGCAGCCAAACCGCAGACACCTACGAGCAGTACTTC. It codes for CASSQTADTYEQYF.

This clonotype was seen repeatedly, ten times or more. The chain employs TRBV7-9 and TRBJ1-1; D gene uncertain. The CDR3 sequence is 12 residues long. Between the trimmed V and J ends, which lost 1 base and 6 bases, there was a span of 6 bases. The germline V gene has CDR1 SEHNR and CDR2 FQNEAQ (reference sequence). Here the CDR3 DNA reads TGTGCCAGCAGCTTAGGCCCGGCTGAAGCTTTCTTT. It encodes CASSLGPAEAFF. The whole variable domain, remainder taken from reference TRBV7-9 and TRBJ1-1, is DTGVSQNPRHKITKRGQNVTFRCDPISEHNRLYWYRQTLGQGPEFLTYFQNEAQLEKSRLLSDRFSAERPKGSFSTLEIQRTEQGDSAMYLCASSLGPAEAFFGQGTRLTVV.

This clonotype has ten or more counts. The V call is TRBV5-1, the J call TRBJ2-7, with 7 positions matching TRBD2. This CDR3 has 15 residues. CDR1 SGHRS and CDR2 YFSETQ come from the germline V gene. The trim removed 1 base at V and 3 bases at J, leaving 7 bases unmatched. CDR3 nucleotides: TGCGCCAGCAGCTTGCAGTGGGAGGGCGGCTACGAGCAGTACTTC. Translated, it gives CASSLQWEGGYEQYF. Supplemented by reference TRBV5-1 and TRBJ2-7, the full variable domain reads KAGVTQTPRYLIKTRGQQVTLSCSPISGHRSVSWYQQTPGQGLQFLFEYFSETQRNKGNFPGRFSGRQFSNSRSEMNVSTLELGDSALYLCASSLQWEGGYEQYFGPGTRLTVT.

This clonotype has more than one count but fewer than ten. This chain connects TRBV2 to TRBJ2-7; either TRBD1 or TRBD2 may supply D (6 bases each). The CDR3 is 16 residues long. Germline V lookup: CDR1 SNHLY, CDR2 FYNNEI. V was cut by 4 bases and J by 0 bases, with 16 bases left in between. In DNA form, the CDR3 reads TGTGCCAGCAGTGGCCCGGGACTGGACAGCTCCTACGAGCAGTACTTC. Amino acid sequence: CASSGPGLDSSYEQYF.

This clonotype was observed a few times. The chain employs TRBV24-1 and TRBJ2-7, with a weak D call TRBD1 (6 bases). The CDR3 spans 13 residues. V gave up 3 bases and J gave up 2 bases, with 7 bases separating them. CDR1 KGHDR and CDR2 SFDVKD come from the germline V gene. The CDR3 is CATSDGGTYEQYF. The CDR3 DNA sequence: TGTGCCACCAGTGATGGGGGCACCTACGAGCAGTACTTC.

The table lists this clonotype with many counts. The chain combines TRBV7-2 with TRBJ2-2, with D hard to call. With 5 bases removed from V and 4 bases from J, the gap between germline ends came to 17 bases. This CDR3 comprises 16 residues. Germline V CDR1 and CDR2: SGHTA, FQGNSA. The CDR3 protein is CASSPVQIWGTGELFF. The CDR3 nucleotides are TGTGCCAGCAGCCCTGTGCAGATTTGGGGCACCGGGGAGCTGTTTTTT. The entire variable domain, with the rest obtained from reference TRBV7-2 and TRBJ2-2, is as follows: GAGVSQSPSNKVTEKGKDVELRCDPISGHTALYWYRQSLGQGLEFLIYFQGNSAPDKSGLPSDRFSAERTGGSVSTLTIQRTQQEDSAVYLCASSPVQIWGTGELFFGEGSRLTVL.

This clonotype was counted many times. This chain connects TRBV7-2 to TRBJ1-1; no clear D gene. Germline V CDR1 and CDR2: SGHTA, FQGNSA. The CDR3 spans 12 residues. V lost 5 bases and J 6 bases, leaving 10 bases between the germline ends. The CDR3 protein is CASSQPRAEAFF. The CDR3 DNA follows: TGTGCCAGCAGCCAACCCCGTGCTGAAGCTTTCTTT. The full variable domain, its missing parts supplied by reference TRBV7-2 and TRBJ1-1, is GAGVSQSPSNKVTEKGKDVELRCDPISGHTALYWYRQSLGQGLEFLIYFQGNSAPDKSGLPSDRFSAERTGGSVSTLTIQRTQQEDSAVYLCASSQPRAEAFFGQGTRLTVV.

At least ten counts were recorded for this clonotype. This chain uses TRBV27 with TRBJ2-7, with D perhaps TRBD1 (5 bases). The CDR3 has 18 amino acids. The germline gives CDR1 MNHEY, CDR2 SMNVEV (reference sequence). Trimming took off 4 bases at V and 2 bases at J, with 24 bases between the two ends. The CDR3 loop reads CASSSFQGGPTIAYEQYF. The CDR3, as DNA: TGTGCCAGCAGTTCGTTCCAGGGTGGCCCTACCATTGCCTACGAGCAGTACTTC.

The rearrangement links TRBV7-6 to TRBJ2-3; tentative D call: TRBD2 (5 bases). V dropped 7 bases and J dropped 6 bases, with 8 bases sitting between them. Germline CDR1 SGHVS, CDR2 FNYEAQ. The CDR3 contains 11 residues. CDR3 nucleotides: TGTGCCAGCACCTCGGGGGATACGCAGTATTTT. Its protein is CASTSGDTQYF.

Many counts were recorded for this clonotype. The rearrangement links TRBV12-3 or TRBV12-4 to TRBJ2-7, with D unresolved. The CDR3 covers 12 residues. Deletions cut 10 bases from V and 6 bases from J, with 16 bases between. This CDR3 is CAITDGFGEQYF. The CDR3 DNA is TGTGCCATAACCGATGGGTTCGGCGAGCAGTACTTC.

This clonotype was observed many times. The chain combines TRBV5-1 with TRBJ2-3, with 9 bases matching TRBD2. The CDR3 has 15 amino acids. Germline-derived CDR1 and CDR2 are SGHRS and YFSETQ. V lost 3 bases, J lost 4 bases, and 6 bases stayed unmatched. The CDR3 here is CASSSGLAIADTQYF. The CDR3 DNA reads TGCGCCAGCAGCTCCGGACTAGCGATCGCAGATACGCAGTATTTT.

V gene TRBV9 combines with J gene TRBJ2-2; D unclear. Trimming removed 4 bases at V and 6 bases at J, with 16 bases between. The CDR3 runs 15 residues. Germline loops: CDR1 SGDLS, CDR2 YYNGEE. Here the CDR3 reads CASSPNPEVAGELFF. DNA of the CDR3: TGTGCCAGCAGCCCCAACCCGGAAGTGGCCGGGGAGCTGTTTTTT.

This clonotype was recorded many times. The chain links TRBV20-1 to TRBJ1-1; D call uncertain. Germline loops: CDR1 DFQATT, CDR2 SNEGSKA (reference sequence). V lost 1 base, J lost 4 bases, and 10 bases lay in between. CDR3 length equals 13 residues. This chain's CDR3 is CSARVGWGTEAFF. DNA of the CDR3: TGCAGTGCTAGAGTAGGGTGGGGCACTGAAGCTTTCTTT.

Comments on this clonotype: A single base separates this from a much larger clone, so it may be a read error. The chain uses TRBV9 and TRBJ2-1, with 11 bases aligning to TRBD2. The V gene's germline CDR1 is SGDLS and CDR2 YYNGEE. V shed 6 bases, J shed 6 bases, and the junction held 2 bases outside the gene matches. The CDR3 has 13 residues. CDR3 nucleotides: TGTGCCAGCACCGGGACTAGCGGCAATGAGCAGTTCTTC. It is translated as CASTGTSGNEQFF.

This clonotype has a count of ten or more. The gene calls are TRBV11-2 and TRBJ2-3; 12 bases fit TRBD2. Per the germline V gene, CDR1 is SGHAT and CDR2 is FQNNGV. This CDR3 has 17 amino acids. V lost 1 base, J lost 4 bases, and 6 bases stayed unmatched. The CDR3 DNA follows: TGTGCCAGCAGCTTAGGGGCTAGCGGGAGGGCTTCAGATACGCAGTATTTT. It encodes CASSLGASGRASDTQYF.

This clonotype was observed many times. The chain is built from TRBV12-3 or TRBV12-4 and TRBJ2-7; 8 bases fit TRBD2. CDR3 length equals 15 residues. The trim removed 5 bases at V and 7 bases at J, leaving 13 bases unmatched. The DNA for the CDR3 is TGTGCCAGCAGTCCACGGTCTAAGCGGGGGCTTGAGCAGTACTTC. It codes for CASSPRSKRGLEQYF.

This clonotype was detected ten times or more. The chain uses TRBV29-1 and TRBJ1-5, with 8 bases matching TRBD1. The V gene end was trimmed by 7 bases and the J gene end by 6 bases; junction bases not matched to a gene: 8. This CDR3 region has 13 residues. Per the germline V gene, CDR1 is SQVTM and CDR2 is ANQGSEA. The CDR3 region has the DNA TGCAGCGCCGGCACAGGGGGTAGTCAGCCCCAGCATTTT. Its protein is CSAGTGGSQPQHF.

This clonotype was recorded a few times. The V call is TRBV12-3 or TRBV12-4, the J call TRBJ2-2; no reliable D call. Trimming removed 2 bases from V and 7 bases from J, with 8 bases in between. This CDR3 has 13 amino acids. The DNA for the CDR3 is TGTGCCAGCAGTTTATTTTCTGACGGGGAGCTGTTTTTT. Protein sequence: CASSLFSDGELFF.

This clonotype showed up many times. The genes are TRBV6-2 or TRBV6-3 and TRBJ1-3, with D unclear. From germline, CDR1 is MNHEY and CDR2 SVGEGT. The CDR3 is made up of 15 amino acids. V lost 3 bases to trimming and J lost 0 bases, with 9 bases between them. The CDR3 DNA is TGTGCCAGCAGTTATGCGGCCAGCTCTGGAAACACCATATATTTT. Its translation: CASSYAASSGNTIYF.

This clonotype has just a few counts. This chain links TRBV9 with TRBJ2-5, with a possible D match to TRBD1 (5 bases). There are 14 residues in the CDR3. Trimming left V 3 bases short and J 5 bases short, with 14 bases between. Germline V gene lookup returns CDR1 SGDLS and CDR2 YYNGEE. CDR3 sequence (DNA): TGTGCCAGCAGCGCTTCAGGGTCTGGGGAGACCCAGTACTTC. Residues: CASSASGSGETQYF.

This clonotype occurred many times. The rearrangement joins TRBV19 to TRBJ1-4, with D perhaps TRBD1 (5 bases). Deletions cut 3 bases from V and 8 bases from J, with 19 bases between. Germline V lookup: CDR1 LNHDA, CDR2 SQIVND (reference sequence). The CDR3 contains 16 residues. CDR3 residues: CASSISAGDGGEKLFF. The CDR3 DNA reads as TGTGCCAGTAGTATCTCGGCGGGGGACGGAGGGGAAAAACTGTTTTTT.

This clonotype came up many times. The V call is TRBV5-1, the J call TRBJ2-3, with unresolved D. The V end lost 4 bases, the J end lost 4 bases, and 7 bases lay between the germline ends. This CDR3 contains 12 residues. Germline V gives CDR1 SGHRS, CDR2 YFSETQ. The CDR3 sequence is CASSLEADTQYF. In nucleotides, the CDR3 is TGCGCCAGCAGCCTGGAAGCAGATACGCAGTATTTT.

This clonotype was counted ten times or more. The rearrangement joins TRBV2 to TRBJ2-5, with D possibly TRBD1 on 5 matching bases. CDR1 and CDR2 from the germline V gene are SNHLY and FYNNEI. The ends were cut back, 7 bases at V and 5 bases at J, with 14 bases in the middle. The length of the CDR3 is 13 residues. The CDR3 DNA reads as TGTGCCAGCACCCGACAGATTTTCGAGACCCAGTACTTC. This codes for CASTRQIFETQYF.

This clonotype came up many times. This chain connects TRBV7-8 to TRBJ2-1, with D possibly TRBD2 on 6 matching bases. V dropped 1 base and J dropped 0 bases, with 13 bases sitting between them. The CDR3 loop spans 17 amino acids. CDR1 is SGHVS and CDR2 is FQNEAQ in the germline V gene. CDR3 sequence reads: CASSLGVSGASYNEQFF. DNA of the CDR3: TGTGCCAGCAGCTTAGGGGTTAGCGGAGCCTCCTACAATGAGCAGTTCTTC.

This rearrangement joins TRBV6-1 to TRBJ2-3; 8 bases agree with TRBD2. After removal of 6 bases from V and 5 bases from J, the junction contained 4 bases not matched to a gene. Germline CDR1 reads MNHNS; CDR2 reads SASEGT. The CDR3 length is 13 residues. The CDR3 loop reads CASSGLAGDTQYF. In DNA, the CDR3 is TGTGCCAGCAGCGGACTAGCTGGAGATACGCAGTATTTT.

The V gene is TRBV5-4, the J gene TRBJ1-2; a possible D gene is TRBD1 (6 bases). The CDR3 contains 17 residues. V lost 4 bases to trimming and J lost 2 bases, with 21 bases between them. The germline V gene has CDR1 SGHNT and CDR2 YYREEE (reference sequence). CDR3 sequence reads: CASSRGGGGMGNYGYTF. CDR3 DNA: TGTGCCAGCAGCCGGGGGGGAGGGGGTATGGGGAACTATGGCTACACCTTC.

In this sample, this clonotype turned up many times. V and J are TRBV5-1 and TRBJ1-1; D possibly corresponds to TRBD1 (6 bases). CDR3 length equals 16 residues. Germline CDR1 reads SGHRS; CDR2 reads YFSETQ. The V gene lost 4 bases and the J gene lost 4 bases, with 20 bases spanning the gap. Written as DNA, the CDR3 is TGCGCCAGCAGCCTAAACACAGGGACGCAGGGCACTGAAGCTTTCTTT. This gives the protein CASSLNTGTQGTEAFF. The full variable domain, in which reference TRBV5-1 and TRBJ1-1 provide the parts outside the CDR3, is KAGVTQTPRYLIKTRGQQVTLSCSPISGHRSVSWYQQTPGQGLQFLFEYFSETQRNKGNFPGRFSGRQFSNSRSEMNVSTLELGDSALYLCASSLNTGTQGTEAFFGQGTRLTVV.